The T cell receptor (beta chain) under discussion was sequenced for a study of blood T cells in healthy people across ages. Next came a second PCR, run for about 6 to 12 cycles, which used a sample-barcoded 5' primer along with a J-beta primer mix. TCRdb re-called the 5' RACE reads with MiXCR, one entry per CDR3 protein. Among approximately 770,000 distinct CDR3 sequences, over 45% were seen once, and the ten largest hold 20% to 25%. A remark on this clonotype: Its antigen is unknown.

General study findings and limits: Not knowing donor CMV status may have confounded expanded clonotype changes. TCR beta diversity tracked closely with naive T cell percentage.

This CDR3 comprises 13 residues. Trimming cost V 0 bases and J 4 bases, with 6 bases left between them. Germline V gives CDR1 SNHLY, CDR2 FYNNEI. The chain combines TRBV2 with TRBJ1-2, with D uncertain. Sequencing was performed on blood. The sequence was obtained from a man aged 25-45 years in good health. As DNA, the CDR3 is TGTGCCAGCAGTGAAGCGCTTTCCTATGGCTACACCTTC. This gives the protein CASSEALSYGYTF.